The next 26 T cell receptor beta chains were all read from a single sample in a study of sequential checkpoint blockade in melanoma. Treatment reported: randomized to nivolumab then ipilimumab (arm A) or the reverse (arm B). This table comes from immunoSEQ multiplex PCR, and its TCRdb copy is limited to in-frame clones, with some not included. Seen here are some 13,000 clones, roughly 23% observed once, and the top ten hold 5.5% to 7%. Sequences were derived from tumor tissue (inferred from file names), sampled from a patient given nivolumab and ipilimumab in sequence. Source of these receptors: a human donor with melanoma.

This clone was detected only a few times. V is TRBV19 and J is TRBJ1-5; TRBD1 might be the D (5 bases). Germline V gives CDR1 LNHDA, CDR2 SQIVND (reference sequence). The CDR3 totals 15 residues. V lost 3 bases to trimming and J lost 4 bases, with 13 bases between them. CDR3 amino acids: CASSMYQGANQPQHF. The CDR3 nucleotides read TGTGCCAGTAGTATGTACCAGGGAGCAAATCAGCCCCAGCATTTT.

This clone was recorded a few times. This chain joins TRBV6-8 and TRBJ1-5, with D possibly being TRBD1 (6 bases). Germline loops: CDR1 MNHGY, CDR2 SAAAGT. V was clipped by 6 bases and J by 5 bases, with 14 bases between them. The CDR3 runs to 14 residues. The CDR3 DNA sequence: TGTGCCAGCAGAGTTACAGGGAGGCATCAGCCCCAGCATTTT. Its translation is CASRVTGRHQPQHF.

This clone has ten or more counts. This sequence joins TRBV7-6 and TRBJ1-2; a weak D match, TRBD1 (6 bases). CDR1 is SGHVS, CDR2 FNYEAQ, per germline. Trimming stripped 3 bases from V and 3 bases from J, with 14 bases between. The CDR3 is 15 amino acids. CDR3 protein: CASSLALQGDYGYTF. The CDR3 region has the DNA TGTGCCAGCAGCTTGGCCCTACAGGGAGACTATGGCTACACCTTC.

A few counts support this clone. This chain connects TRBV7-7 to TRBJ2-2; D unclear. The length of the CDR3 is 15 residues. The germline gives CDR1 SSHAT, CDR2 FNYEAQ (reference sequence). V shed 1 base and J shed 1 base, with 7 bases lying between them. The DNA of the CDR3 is TGTGCCAGCAGCTTAGGACGAGTGAACACCGGGGAGCTGTTTTTT. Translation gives CASSLGRVNTGELFF.

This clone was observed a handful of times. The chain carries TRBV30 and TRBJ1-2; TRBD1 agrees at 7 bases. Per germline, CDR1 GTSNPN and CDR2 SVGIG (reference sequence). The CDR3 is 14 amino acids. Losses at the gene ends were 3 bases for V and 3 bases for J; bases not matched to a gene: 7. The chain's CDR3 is CAWRWTGGDYGYTF. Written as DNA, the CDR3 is TGTGCCTGGAGATGGACAGGTGGGGACTATGGCTACACCTTC.

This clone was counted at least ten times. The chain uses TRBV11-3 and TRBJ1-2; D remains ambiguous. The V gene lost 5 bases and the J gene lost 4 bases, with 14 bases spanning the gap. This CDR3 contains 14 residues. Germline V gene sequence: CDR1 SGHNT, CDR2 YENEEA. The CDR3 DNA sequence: TGTGCCAGCAGCCTGGTCGGAGGTGGCTATGGCTACACCTTC. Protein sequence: CASSLVGGGYGYTF.

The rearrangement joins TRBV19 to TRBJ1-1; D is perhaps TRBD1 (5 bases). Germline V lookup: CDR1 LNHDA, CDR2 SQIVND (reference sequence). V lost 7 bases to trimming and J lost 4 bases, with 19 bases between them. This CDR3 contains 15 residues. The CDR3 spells CASTIRNGGVTEAFF. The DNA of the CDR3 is TGTGCCAGTACCATACGAAATGGGGGGGTCACTGAAGCTTTCTTT.

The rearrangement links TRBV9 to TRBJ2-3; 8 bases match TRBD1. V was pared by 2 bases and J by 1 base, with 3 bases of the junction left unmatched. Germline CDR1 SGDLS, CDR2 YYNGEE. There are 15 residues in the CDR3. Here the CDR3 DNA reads TGTGCCAGCAGCGTTCAACAGGGGGGCACAGATACGCAGTATTTT. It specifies CASSVQQGGTDTQYF.

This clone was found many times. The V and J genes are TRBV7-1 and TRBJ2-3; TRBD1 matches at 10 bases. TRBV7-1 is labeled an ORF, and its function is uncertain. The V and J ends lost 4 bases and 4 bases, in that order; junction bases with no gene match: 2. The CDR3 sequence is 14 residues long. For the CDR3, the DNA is TGTGCCAGCAGCTTAGGACAGGGGGCAGATACGCAGTATTTT. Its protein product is CASSLGQGADTQYF.

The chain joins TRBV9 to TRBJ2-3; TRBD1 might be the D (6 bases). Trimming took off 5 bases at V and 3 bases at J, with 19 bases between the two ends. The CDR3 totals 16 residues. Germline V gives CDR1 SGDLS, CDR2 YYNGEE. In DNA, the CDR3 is TGTGCCAGCAGTCTCTATACAGGGTTAGGGACAGATACGCAGTATTTT. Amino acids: CASSLYTGLGTDTQYF.

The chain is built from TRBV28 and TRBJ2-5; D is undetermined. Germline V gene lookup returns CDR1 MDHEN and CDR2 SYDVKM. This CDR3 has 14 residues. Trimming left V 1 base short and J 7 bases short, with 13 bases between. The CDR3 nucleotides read TGTGCCAGCAGTTTATCTTCCGGGTCGGGGACCCAGTACTTC. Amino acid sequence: CASSLSSGSGTQYF.

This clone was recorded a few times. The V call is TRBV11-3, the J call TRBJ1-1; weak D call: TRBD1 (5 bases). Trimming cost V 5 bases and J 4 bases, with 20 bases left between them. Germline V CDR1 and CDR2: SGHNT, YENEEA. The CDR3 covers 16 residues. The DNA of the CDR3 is TGTGCCAGCAGCAGGGGTGGTTGGGGGTCGGCCACTGAAGCTTTCTTT. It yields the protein CASSRGGWGSATEAFF.

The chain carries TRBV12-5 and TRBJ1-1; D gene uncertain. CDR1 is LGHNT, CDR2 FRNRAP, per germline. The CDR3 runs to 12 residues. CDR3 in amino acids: CASTLLNTEAFF. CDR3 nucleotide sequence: TGTGCCAGCACCCTTCTGAACACTGAAGCTTTCTTT.

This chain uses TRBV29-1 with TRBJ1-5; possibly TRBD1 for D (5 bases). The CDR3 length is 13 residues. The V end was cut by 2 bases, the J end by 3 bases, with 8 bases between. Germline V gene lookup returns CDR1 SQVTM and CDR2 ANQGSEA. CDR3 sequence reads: CSVELGDNQPQHF. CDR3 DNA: TGCAGCGTTGAATTGGGGGACAATCAGCCCCAGCATTTT.

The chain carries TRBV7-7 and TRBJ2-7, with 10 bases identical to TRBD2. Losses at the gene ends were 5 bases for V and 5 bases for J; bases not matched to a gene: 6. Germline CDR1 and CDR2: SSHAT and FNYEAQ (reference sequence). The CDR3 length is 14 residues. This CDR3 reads CASSTRTSGNEQYF. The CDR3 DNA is TGTGCCAGCAGCACGAGGACTAGCGGCAACGAGCAGTACTTC.

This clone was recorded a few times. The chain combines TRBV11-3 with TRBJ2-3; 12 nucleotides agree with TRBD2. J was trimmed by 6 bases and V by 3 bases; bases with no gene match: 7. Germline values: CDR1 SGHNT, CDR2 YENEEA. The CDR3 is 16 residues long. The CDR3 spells CASSFLAGGLDDTQYF. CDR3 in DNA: TGTGCCAGCAGCTTCCTAGCGGGGGGGCTTGACGATACGCAGTATTTT.

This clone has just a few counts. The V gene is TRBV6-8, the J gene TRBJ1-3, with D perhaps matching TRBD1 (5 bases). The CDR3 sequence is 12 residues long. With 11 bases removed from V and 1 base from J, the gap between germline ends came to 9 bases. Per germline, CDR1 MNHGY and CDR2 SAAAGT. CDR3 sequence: CAAGRSGNTIYF. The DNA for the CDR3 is TGTGCCGCAGGGAGGTCTGGAAACACCATATATTTT.

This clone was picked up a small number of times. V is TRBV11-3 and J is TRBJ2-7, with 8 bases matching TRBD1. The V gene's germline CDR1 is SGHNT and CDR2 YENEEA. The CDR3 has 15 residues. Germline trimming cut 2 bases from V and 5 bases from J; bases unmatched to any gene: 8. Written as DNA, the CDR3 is TGTGCCAGCAGCTTAATATCTCAGGGGGCGAACGAGCAGTACTTC. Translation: CASSLISQGANEQYF. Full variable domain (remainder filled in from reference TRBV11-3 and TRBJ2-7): EAGVVQSPRYKIIEKKQPVAFWCNPISGHNTLYWYLQNLGQGPELLIRYENEEAVDDSQLPKDRFSAERLKGVDSTLKIQPAELGDSAVYLCASSLISQGANEQYFGPGTRLTVT.

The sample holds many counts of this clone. DNA of the CDR3: TGTGCCAGCAGCCCAGGGGACCAAATAAGGTACAATGAGCAGTTCTTC. It specifies CASSPGDQIRYNEQFF. The rearrangement uses TRBV11-3 and TRBJ2-1; a weak D match, TRBD1 (6 bases). Deletions cut 5 bases from V and 4 bases from J, with 18 bases between. The length of the CDR3 is 16 residues. From germline, CDR1 is SGHNT and CDR2 YENEEA.

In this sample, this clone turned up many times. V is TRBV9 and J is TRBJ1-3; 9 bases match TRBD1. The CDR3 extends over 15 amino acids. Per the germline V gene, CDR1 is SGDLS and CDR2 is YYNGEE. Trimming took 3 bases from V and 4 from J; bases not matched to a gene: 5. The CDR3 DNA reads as TGTGCCAGCAGCGCACGGACAGGGGTGGGAAACACCATATATTTT. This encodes CASSARTGVGNTIYF.

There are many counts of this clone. This chain's CDR3 is CASSAPGKAETQYF. The CDR3 DNA reads as TGTGCCAGCAGCGCACCCGGGAAAGCGGAAACCCAGTACTTC. The genes are TRBV9 and TRBJ2-5; D is possibly TRBD2 (5 bases). Trimming removed 3 bases from V and 8 bases from J, with 17 bases in between. The length of the CDR3 is 14 residues. Germline values: CDR1 SGDLS, CDR2 YYNGEE. Supplemented by reference TRBV9 and TRBJ2-5, the full variable domain reads DSGVTQTPKHLITATGQRVTLRCSPRSGDLSVYWYQQSLDQGLQFLIQYYNGEERAKGNILERFSAQQFPDLHSELNLSSLELGDSALYFCASSAPGKAETQYFGPGTRLLVL.

The CDR3 region is CASSGLVAGGEEQYF. CDR3 DNA sequence: TGTGCCAGCAGCGGACTTGTAGCAGGAGGGGAGGAGCAGTACTTC. J is TRBJ2-7 and V is TRBV7-5; TRBD2, the D gene given by the table, was not confirmed from the DNA. TRBV7-5 is a documented pseudogene. This CDR3 has 15 amino acids.

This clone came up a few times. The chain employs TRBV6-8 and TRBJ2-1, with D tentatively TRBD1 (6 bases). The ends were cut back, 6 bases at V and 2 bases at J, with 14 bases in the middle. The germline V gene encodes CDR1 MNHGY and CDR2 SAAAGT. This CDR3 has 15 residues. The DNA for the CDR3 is TGTGCCAGCAGGGGGACACGTCTTACCTACAATGAGCAGTTCTTC. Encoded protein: CASRGTRLTYNEQFF.

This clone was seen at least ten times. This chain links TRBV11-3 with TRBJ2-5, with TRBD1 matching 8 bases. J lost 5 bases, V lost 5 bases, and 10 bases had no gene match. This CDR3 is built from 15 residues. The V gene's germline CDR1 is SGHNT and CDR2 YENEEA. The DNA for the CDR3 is TGTGCCAGCAGCGACCGACCGGACAGGGCGGAGACCCAGTACTTC. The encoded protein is CASSDRPDRAETQYF.

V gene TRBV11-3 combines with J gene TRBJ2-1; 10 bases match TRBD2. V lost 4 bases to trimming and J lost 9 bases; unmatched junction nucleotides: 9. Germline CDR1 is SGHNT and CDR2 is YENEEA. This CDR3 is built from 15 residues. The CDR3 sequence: CASSSSSGSRSEQFF. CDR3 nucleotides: TGTGCCAGCAGCTCATCTAGCGGGAGTAGGTCTGAGCAGTTCTTC.

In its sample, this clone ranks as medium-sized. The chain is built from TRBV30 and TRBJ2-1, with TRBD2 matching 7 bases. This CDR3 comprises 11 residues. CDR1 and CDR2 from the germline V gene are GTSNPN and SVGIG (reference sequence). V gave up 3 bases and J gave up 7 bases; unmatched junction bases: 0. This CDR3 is CAWSGGNEQFF. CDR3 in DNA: TGTGCCTGGAGCGGGGGGAATGAGCAGTTCTTC. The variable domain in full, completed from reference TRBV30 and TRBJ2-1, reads SQTIHQWPATLVQPVGSPLSLECTVEGTSNPNLYWYRQAAGRGLQLLFYSVGIGQISSEVPQNLSASRPQDRQFILSSKKLLLSDSGFYLCAWSGGNEQFFGPGTRLTVL.